Only one count was recorded for the clone carrying this TCR beta chain. This sample was taken from a study of blood T cells in healthy people across ages. Together with a sample-barcoded 5' primer, a J-beta primer mix was included in a second PCR lasting about 6 to 11 cycles. A template-switch adaptor containing 12 random nucleotides labeled each cDNA molecule. TCRdb called the 5' RACE reads again in MiXCR, with one record for every CDR3 protein. The table records about 780,000 distinct CDR3 sequences, around 50% of them present only once. The CDR3 length is 15 residues. V dropped 8 bases and J dropped 0 bases, with 14 bases sitting between them. Germline CDR1 is SNHLY and CDR2 is FYNNEI. Total RNA was isolated from each sample in quantities of at least 6 micrograms.

V and J are TRBV2 and TRBJ2-1, with D maybe TRBD1 (5 bases). The sequenced sample was blood. This receptor was identified in an older man in good health. CDR3 DNA sequence: TGTGCCAGCGGACGCGAACAGGACTCCTACAATGAGCAGTTCTTC. Translation gives CASGREQDSYNEQFF.